The 32 T cell receptor beta chains presented below share a single source sample, sequenced in a study of T cell changes during pregnancy in multiple sclerosis. Libraries were prepared by immunoSEQ multiplex PCR; TCRdb keeps only in-frame clonotypes and omits some of them. The data show some 20,000 clones, 88% seen once. Here the sequenced sample was CD8+ T cells from peripheral blood mononuclear cells, taken in the third trimester of pregnancy. The source of these receptors is a female donor in good health, enrolled as a control in a pregnancy study.

The rearrangement uses TRBV29-1 and TRBJ2-1; 7 nucleotides agree with TRBD2. Losses at the gene ends were 3 bases for V and 2 bases for J; bases not matched to a gene: 7. Germline V gene data show CDR1 as SQVTM and CDR2 as ANQGSEA. The CDR3 covers 15 residues. Written as DNA, the CDR3 is TGCAGCGTTGACGGGGCGGGGAGGGCCTACAATGAGCAGTTCTTC. Its translation is CSVDGAGRAYNEQFF.

The CDR3 sequence: CASGQSTVTWRGSDTQYF. CDR3 coding DNA: TGTGCCAGCGGACAGTCCACCGTAACCTGGCGAGGTTCCGATACGCAGTATTTT. The chain uses TRBV27 and TRBJ2-3; D may be TRBD1 (6 bases). Germline CDR1 MNHEY, CDR2 SMNVEV (reference sequence). Between the trimmed V and J ends, which lost 8 bases and 6 bases, there was a span of 30 bases. The CDR3 has 18 residues.

The V call is TRBV7-6, the J call TRBJ2-1, with 8 bases identical to TRBD2. The CDR3 is 15 residues long. V shed 3 bases, J shed 6 bases, and the junction held 7 bases outside the gene matches. CDR1 and CDR2 from the germline V gene are SGHVS and FNYEAQ. The CDR3 DNA sequence: TGTGCCAGCAGCTTCGCGGGAGGCCGGGCCAATGAGCAGTTCTTC. This gives the protein CASSFAGGRANEQFF.

The chain is built from TRBV10-1 and TRBJ2-7; perhaps TRBD2 as D (5 bases). The germline V gene has CDR1 WNHNN and CDR2 SYGVQD (reference sequence). V was pared by 3 bases and J by 1 base, with 7 bases between. The CDR3 runs 13 residues. CDR3 in DNA: TGCGCCAGCAGTGACCGGGAATCCTACGAGCAGTACTTC. Residues: CASSDRESYEQYF.

The sample holds a few counts of this clone. The V and J genes are TRBV6-1 and TRBJ2-1; unclear D gene. The CDR3 has 13 residues. Germline CDR1 and CDR2: MNHNS and SASEGT. V lost 0 bases, J lost 5 bases, and 5 bases lay in between. The CDR3 loop is CASSEATNNEQFF. Here the CDR3 DNA reads TGTGCCAGCAGTGAAGCGACAAACAATGAGCAGTTCTTC.

The chain combines TRBV4-1 with TRBJ1-5; a weak D match, TRBD1 (6 bases). The length of the CDR3 is 15 residues. V lost 0 bases, J lost 3 bases, and 9 bases lay in between. Germline CDR1 reads MGHRA; CDR2 reads YSYEKL. The CDR3 is CASSQEGGLNQPQHF. CDR3 nucleotides: TGCGCCAGCAGCCAAGAGGGGGGGCTCAATCAGCCCCAGCATTTT.

The V gene is TRBV13, the J gene TRBJ2-7; D perhaps matches TRBD2 (5 bases). This CDR3 has 14 residues. The germline V and J ends were trimmed by 5 bases and 0 bases, with 11 bases remaining between them. Germline V gene sequence: CDR1 PRHDT, CDR2 FYEKMQ (reference sequence). CDR3 sequence: CASSGRTVSYEQYF. DNA of the CDR3: TGTGCCAGCAGCGGACGGACTGTCTCCTACGAGCAGTACTTC.

This sequence joins TRBV10-2 and TRBJ1-2; D ambiguous. The germline V and J ends were trimmed by 3 bases and 4 bases, with 9 bases remaining between them. This CDR3 region has 13 residues. In germline, CDR1 is WSHSY, CDR2 SAAADI. The CDR3 DNA follows: TGCGCCAGCAGTGAAACCTTAGTCTATGGCTACACCTTC. It specifies CASSETLVYGYTF.

This clone was detected only once. This rearrangement joins TRBV4-2 to TRBJ2-3; the match to TRBD2 covers 9 bases. Germline V gives CDR1 LGHNA, CDR2 YNFKEQ. V lost 2 bases, J lost 1 base, and 7 bases stayed unmatched. This CDR3 is built from 17 residues. The CDR3 nucleotides read TGTGCCAGCAGCCAACGGCTACTAGCGGGCGGCACAGATACGCAGTATTTT. As protein: CASSQRLLAGGTDTQYF.

The V and J genes are TRBV27 and TRBJ2-7; TRBD2 is a possible D gene (6 bases). CDR1 and CDR2 (germline): MNHEY, SMNVEV (reference sequence). V shed 0 bases and J shed 4 bases, with 25 bases lying between them. The CDR3 is 19 residues long. CDR3 residues: CASSLSVRGVGGYPYEQYF. In DNA, the CDR3 is TGTGCCAGCAGTTTATCAGTCCGCGGGGTGGGGGGTTATCCTTACGAGCAGTACTTC.

The chain joins TRBV6-4 to TRBJ2-3; 7 bases map to TRBD2. In germline, CDR1 is MRHNA, CDR2 SNTAGT. CDR3 size: 15 residues. With V trimmed by 2 bases and J by 2 bases, 4 bases remained unmatched. The CDR3 loop is CASSDGSGHTDTQYF. The DNA for the CDR3 is TGTGCCAGCAGTGACGGTAGCGGGCACACAGATACGCAGTATTTT.

The rearrangement links TRBV4-3 to TRBJ2-7; 9 nucleotides align to TRBD1. Germline V gene lookup returns CDR1 LGHNA and CDR2 YSLEER. This CDR3 contains 15 residues. V lost 3 bases, J lost 6 bases, and 9 bases stayed unmatched. The CDR3 nucleotides read TGCGCCAGCAGCCAGGCCACAGGGGGCAAGGGCGAGCAGTACTTC. It translates to CASSQATGGKGEQYF.

V is TRBV4-3 and J is TRBJ2-3; 10 nucleotides align to TRBD2. Per germline, CDR1 LGHNA and CDR2 YSLEER. The trim removed 0 bases at V and 0 bases at J, leaving 6 bases unmatched. The CDR3 totals 18 residues. The CDR3 region has the DNA TGCGCCAGCAGCCAAGATCCGGCTAGCGGGAGCAGCACAGATACGCAGTATTTT. It translates to CASSQDPASGSSTDTQYF.

This chain links TRBV5-6 with TRBJ2-7, with D uncertain. This CDR3 comprises 14 residues. CDR1 SGHDT and CDR2 YYEEEE come from the germline V gene. Deletions cut 0 bases from V and 5 bases from J, with 12 bases between. CDR3 sequence reads: CASSLDRPQDEQYF. CDR3 bases: TGTGCCAGCAGCTTGGACAGACCTCAGGACGAGCAGTACTTC.

The chain has TRBV6-1 and TRBJ2-1, with D possibly TRBD2 on 6 matching bases. CDR1 and CDR2 from the germline V gene are MNHNS and SASEGT. Trimming stripped 10 bases from V and 0 bases from J, with 16 bases between. The CDR3 covers 15 residues. The CDR3 nucleotides read TGTGCCAACAGCCTTGGACTATTCTCCTACAATGAGCAGTTCTTC. It codes for CANSLGLFSYNEQFF.

The chain links TRBV15 to TRBJ2-1; a weak D match, TRBD1 (7 bases). CDR3 length: 16 amino acids. CDR1 and CDR2 from the germline V gene are LNHNV and YYDKDF (reference sequence). V lost 3 bases to trimming and J lost 6 bases, with 18 bases between them. The CDR3 DNA is TGTGCCACCAGCAGTCCCCCAGGGGGGTCGTTCAATGAGCAGTTCTTC. Translated, it gives CATSSPPGGSFNEQFF.

The gene calls are TRBV11-2 and TRBJ2-5; D ambiguous. Germline CDR1 reads SGHAT; CDR2 reads FQNNGV. This CDR3 is 14 amino acids long. V was trimmed by 4 bases and J by 5 bases, leaving 14 bases between them. This CDR3 is CASSWAIRMETQYF. The CDR3 nucleotides are TGTGCCAGCAGCTGGGCTATCCGGATGGAGACCCAGTACTTC.

This chain uses TRBV6-5 with TRBJ1-1; 8 nucleotides agree with TRBD1. This CDR3 contains 14 residues. Germline V gives CDR1 MNHEY, CDR2 SVGAGI. The ends lost 5 bases at V and 1 base at J; junction bases unmatched: 3. CDR3 DNA sequence: TGTGCCAGCAGTCCCGGGACAGGGAACACTGAAGCTTTCTTT. This translates into CASSPGTGNTEAFF.

The J gene is TRBJ2-1, the V gene TRBV27; the match to TRBD2 covers 7 bases. Germline assignment: CDR1 MNHEY and CDR2 SMNVEV (reference sequence). The CDR3 length is 15 residues. V trimming: 2 bases; J trimming: 2 bases; junction bases outside the gene matches: 3. The CDR3 coding sequence is TGTGCCAGCAGTTTACCTAGCGGCGCCTACAATGAGCAGTTCTTC. Its protein is CASSLPSGAYNEQFF.

This clone has only a few counts. The chain couples TRBV27 to TRBJ2-2; no definite D call. The CDR3 extends over 12 amino acids. V lost 6 bases to trimming and J lost 8 bases, with 10 bases between them. In germline, CDR1 is MNHEY, CDR2 SMNVEV (reference sequence). The CDR3 is CASSLVRGELFF. Written as DNA, the CDR3 is TGTGCCAGCAGCTTAGTGCGGGGGGAGCTGTTTTTT.

The chain joins TRBV6-5 to TRBJ2-2; 9 nucleotides align to TRBD2. This CDR3 is built from 16 residues. From germline, CDR1 is MNHEY and CDR2 SVGAGI. Unmatched junction bases numbered 4, after V lost 2 bases and J lost 3 bases. CDR3 protein: CASSYGGLADTGELFF. CDR3 coding DNA: TGTGCCAGCAGTTACGGGGGACTAGCCGACACCGGGGAGCTGTTTTTT.

The table lists this clone with a few counts. The CDR3 sequence: CSARLYTEAFF. In DNA, the CDR3 is TGCAGTGCTAGACTCTACACTGAAGCTTTCTTT. The chain links TRBV20-1 to TRBJ1-1; D gene uncertain. The CDR3 runs 11 residues. Germline-derived CDR1 and CDR2 are DFQATT and SNEGSKA (reference sequence). The V and J ends lost 2 bases and 3 bases respectively, with 4 bases between them.

This clone was counted once. The rearrangement joins TRBV14 to TRBJ2-7; maybe TRBD2 (6 bases). This CDR3 spans 15 amino acids. V lost 0 bases, J lost 7 bases, and 16 bases lay in between. The V gene's germline CDR1 is SGHDN and CDR2 FVKESK. The CDR3 region has the DNA TGTGCCAGCAGCCAAGAGGGCCGGGGGTTAAGGGAGCAGTACTTC. It translates to CASSQEGRGLREQYF.

This rearrangement joins TRBV7-2 to TRBJ2-3; D not resolved. V lost 3 bases and J lost 2, with 6 bases in between. The V gene's germline CDR1 is SGHTA and CDR2 FQGNSA. This CDR3 is built from 13 residues. The CDR3 sequence: CASSFTVTDTQYF. The CDR3 coding sequence is TGTGCCAGCAGCTTCACGGTCACAGATACGCAGTATTTT. Looking up the rest from reference TRBV7-2 and TRBJ2-3 gives the full variable domain: GAGVSQSPSNKVTEKGKDVELRCDPISGHTALYWYRQSLGQGLEFLIYFQGNSAPDKSGLPSDRFSAERTGGSVSTLTIQRTQQEDSAVYLCASSFTVTDTQYFGPGTRLTVL.

The chain carries TRBV28 and TRBJ2-4; tentative D call: TRBD1 (5 bases). This CDR3 has 13 amino acids. V was cut by 4 bases and J by 8 bases, with 12 bases left in between. Germline V gene data show CDR1 as MDHEN and CDR2 as SYDVKM. This CDR3 reads CASSSVSRDIQYF. CDR3 sequence (DNA): TGTGCCAGCAGTTCGGTTAGCAGGGACATTCAGTACTTC.

As DNA, the CDR3 is TGTGCCAGCAGCTACCTCGGACTAGCGGGCGCGTCTAGCACAGATACGCAGTATTTT. Amino acid sequence: CASSYLGLAGASSTDTQYF. The chain couples TRBV9 to TRBJ2-3, with 11 bases that match TRBD2. V gave up 4 bases and J gave up 0 bases; unmatched junction bases: 13. Germline CDR1 reads SGDLS; CDR2 reads YYNGEE. CDR3 length: 19 amino acids.

The rearrangement uses TRBV7-3 and TRBJ2-1; perhaps TRBD1 as D (6 bases). Germline lookup yields CDR1 SGHTA and CDR2 FQGTGA. CDR3 length: 16 amino acids. Trimming left V 0 bases short and J 5 bases short, with 14 bases between. CDR3 in amino acids: CASSLTLTGFHNEQFF. Written as DNA, the CDR3 is TGTGCCAGCAGCTTAACGTTGACAGGCTTCCACAATGAGCAGTTCTTC.

This clone was detected once. This chain joins TRBV7-9 and TRBJ1-5, with D tentatively TRBD1 (5 bases). The CDR3 consists of 15 residues. The V end lost 4 bases, the J end lost 4 bases, and 14 bases lay between the germline ends. Germline CDR1 and CDR2: SEHNR and FQNEAQ (reference sequence). The CDR3 here is CASSSGGLLNQPQHF. CDR3 bases: TGTGCCAGCAGCTCGGGGGGGTTGCTAAATCAGCCCCAGCATTTT.

J is TRBJ2-7 and V is TRBV25-1; no clear D gene. This CDR3 has 13 residues. Germline V gives CDR1 MGHDK, CDR2 SYGVNS. V dropped 3 bases and J dropped 4 bases, with 10 bases sitting between them. CDR3 protein: CASSDGRRYEQYF. Written as DNA, the CDR3 is TGTGCCAGCAGTGACGGTCGGCGGTACGAGCAGTACTTC.

This chain joins TRBV2 and TRBJ1-1; D not certain. Germline loops: CDR1 SNHLY, CDR2 FYNNEI. This CDR3 has 14 amino acids. Trimming stripped 7 bases from V and 1 base from J, with 13 bases between. The CDR3 sequence is CASIKISGNTEAFF. The CDR3 DNA sequence: TGTGCCAGCATCAAGATTTCGGGGAACACTGAAGCTTTCTTT.

The J gene is TRBJ2-1, the V gene TRBV7-9; D remains ambiguous. Germline CDR1 is SEHNR and CDR2 is FQNEAQ (reference sequence). V was clipped by 2 bases and J by 11 bases, with 7 bases between them. The CDR3 sequence is 11 residues long. The CDR3 loop reads CASSLFLKQFF. The CDR3 coding sequence is TGTGCCAGCAGCTTATTCTTAAAGCAGTTCTTC.

The rearrangement links TRBV30 to TRBJ2-1; 7 bases line up with TRBD2. V dropped 3 bases and J dropped 7; count of bases not matched to a gene: 0. CDR1 and CDR2 (germline): GTSNPN, SVGIG (reference sequence). This CDR3 is 11 amino acids long. The DNA of the CDR3 is TGTGCCTGGAGCGGGGGGAATGAGCAGTTCTTC. It translates to CAWSGGNEQFF.